This TCR beta chain originates from a study of T cell responses to AZD1222 COVID-19 vaccine. The study pooled second doses at about 4 or about 12 weeks. Remarks on this clone: Its antigen is still unknown.

The germline V and J ends were trimmed by 4 bases and 2 bases, with 11 bases remaining between them. This CDR3 is built from 15 residues. Per the germline V gene, CDR1 is SGHTA and CDR2 is FQGNSA. Assay: immunoSEQ multiplex PCR; the TCRdb copy retains only in-frame clones and omits some. Here the sample spans about 150,000 clones, approximately 92% being singletons. Notes on the study in general: Among spike-specific TCRs, nearly half reportedly target unmutated variant regions. Mostly white British, mostly female donors; authors suggested clonal diversity may be underestimated. No day 14 peak samples; only post-peak repertoires were characterized.

The gene calls are TRBV7-2 and TRBJ2-2; no firm D call. Sequenced here: peripheral blood, sampled 28 days after the second AZD1222 dose. The source is an adult who received the AZD1222 COVID-19 vaccine. The CDR3 DNA sequence: TGTGCCAGCAGCTACGGGTCTAGTAACACCGGGGAGCTGTTTTTT. It translates to CASSYGSSNTGELFF. The whole variable domain, remainder taken from reference TRBV7-2 and TRBJ2-2, is GAGVSQSPSNKVTEKGKDVELRCDPISGHTALYWYRQSLGQGLEFLIYFQGNSAPDKSGLPSDRFSAERTGGSVSTLTIQRTQQEDSAVYLCASSYGSSNTGELFFGEGSRLTVL.